The 27 T cell receptor beta chains listed next were all sequenced from one sample in a study of cytomegalovirus exposure and HLA in healthy donors. Primers: 60 Vbeta forward and 13 Jbeta reverse. The table came from immunoSEQ multiplex PCR; TCRdb's copy has only in-frame clones and leaves some out. The sample includes more than 85,000 clones, around four fifths seen only once; the top ten take about 2%. The source material was PBMCs. The receptors derive from a man aged 35 to 55 in good health and CMV-seronegative.

This chain uses TRBV6-5 with TRBJ2-1, with a possible D match to TRBD1 (6 bases). Trimming stripped 2 bases from V and 6 bases from J, with 11 bases between. This CDR3 has 14 amino acids. In germline, CDR1 is MNHEY, CDR2 SVGAGI. The CDR3 loop reads CASSYLQGSNEQFF. Here the CDR3 DNA reads TGTGCCAGCAGTTACCTTCAGGGGTCCAATGAGCAGTTCTTC.

This chain uses TRBV21-1 with TRBJ2-3; the tabulated D call, TRBD1, remains unverified against the DNA. TRBV21-1 is deemed a pseudogene. The CDR3 spans 15 residues. CDR3 DNA: TGTGCCAGCAGCAAAAGCTCGGGCAGGGGGTATACGCAGTATTTT. Its protein product is CASSKSSGRGYTQYF.

The sample holds a few counts of this clone. This sequence joins TRBV29-1 and TRBJ2-7, with TRBD1 matching over 9 bases. Trimming cost V 6 bases and J 2 bases; bases outside gene matches: 5. Germline V gene data show CDR1 as SQVTM and CDR2 as ANQGSEA. CDR3 length: 13 amino acids. The CDR3 region has the DNA TGCAGCGTAGGGACAGGGATAACCTACGAGCAGTACTTC. Its protein is CSVGTGITYEQYF.

The chain's CDR3 is CASSYGGRASDTQYF. In nucleotides, the CDR3 is TGTGCCAGCAGTTACGGCGGGAGGGCCTCGGATACGCAGTATTTT. The J gene is TRBJ2-3, the V gene TRBV6-5, with TRBD2 identical over 9 bases. This CDR3 contains 15 residues. V gave up 2 bases and J gave up 6 bases; unmatched junction bases: 6. In germline, CDR1 is MNHEY, CDR2 SVGAGI.

The V and J genes are TRBV29-1 and TRBJ1-1, with TRBD1 matching 8 bases. The V and J ends lost 6 bases and 7 bases, in that order; junction bases with no gene match: 16. The CDR3 contains 15 residues. Germline values: CDR1 SQVTM, CDR2 ANQGSEA. The CDR3 spells CSVHEGGRGRNEAFF. The DNA of the CDR3 is TGCAGCGTCCACGAGGGTGGCAGGGGGCGAAATGAAGCTTTCTTT.

This clone was seen just once. This chain uses TRBV15 with TRBJ1-1; D perhaps matches TRBD1 (6 bases). V was cut by 5 bases and J by 4 bases, with 14 bases left in between. Germline V CDR1 and CDR2: LNHNV, YYDKDF (reference sequence). CDR3 length equals 14 residues. In DNA, the CDR3 is TGTGCCACCAGCTTACAAGCAGGGGTCACTGAAGCTTTCTTT. It yields the protein CATSLQAGVTEAFF. The whole variable domain, remainder taken from reference TRBV15 and TRBJ1-1, is DAMVIQNPRYQVTQFGKPVTLSCSQTLNHNVMYWYQQKSSQAPKLLFHYYDKDFNNEADTPDNFQSRRPNTSFCFLDIRSPGLGDTAMYLCATSLQAGVTEAFFGQGTRLTVV.

The J gene is TRBJ2-5, the V gene TRBV10-1; weak D call: TRBD2 (6 bases). The CDR3 loop spans 13 amino acids. V lost 5 bases, J lost 4 bases, and 11 bases lay in between. Germline V gene sequence: CDR1 WNHNN, CDR2 SYGVQD (reference sequence). The CDR3 DNA follows: TGCGCCAGCAGTCCCGGGGGAGGAGAGACCCAGTACTTC. It codes for CASSPGGGETQYF.

The V gene is TRBV9, the J gene TRBJ1-2; the match to TRBD1 covers 10 bases. After removal of 4 bases from V and 4 bases from J, the junction contained 13 bases not matched to a gene. The CDR3 extends over 17 amino acids. Germline lookup yields CDR1 SGDLS and CDR2 YYNGEE. The CDR3 protein is CASSPRKPGQGPYGYTF. CDR3 bases: TGTGCCAGCAGCCCGCGTAAGCCGGGACAGGGGCCCTATGGCTACACCTTC.

The chain joins TRBV28 to TRBJ2-5; 9 bases fit TRBD1. The V segment lost 1 base and the J segment 2 bases; nucleotides outside the gene matches: 5. In germline, CDR1 is MDHEN, CDR2 SYDVKM. There are 16 residues in the CDR3. The CDR3 nucleotides are TGTGCCAGCAGTTTATTAGGTGGGACAGGGCAAGAGACCCAGTACTTC. Translating it yields CASSLLGGTGQETQYF.

The chain joins TRBV11-2 to TRBJ1-6, with D possibly being TRBD1 (5 bases). The CDR3 is 16 amino acids. Germline loops: CDR1 SGHAT, CDR2 FQNNGV. V was shortened by 5 bases and J by 8 bases, with 19 bases between the two germline ends. The DNA of the CDR3 is TGTGCCAGCAGCCTACTTGGGGCAACCTGGGATTCACCCCTCCACTTT. It codes for CASSLLGATWDSPLHF.

The chain employs TRBV5-4 and TRBJ1-2; D possibly corresponds to TRBD1 (6 bases). The CDR3 loop spans 15 amino acids. V was cut by 2 bases and J by 5 bases, with 16 bases left in between. Germline CDR1 SGHNT, CDR2 YYREEE (reference sequence). As DNA, the CDR3 is TGTGCCAGCAGCTTACAGGGAGGGGGGATATATGGCTACACCTTC. The encoded protein is CASSLQGGGIYGYTF.

In nucleotides, the CDR3 is TGTGCCAGCAGTTTATCGTGGGCCGATGAGCAGTTCTTC. It codes for CASSLSWADEQFF. The chain has TRBV27 and TRBJ2-1; D is unresolved. The CDR3 consists of 13 residues. The V gene lost 0 bases and the J gene lost 8 bases, with 8 bases spanning the gap. Germline values: CDR1 MNHEY, CDR2 SMNVEV (reference sequence).

The chain is built from TRBV7-3 and TRBJ2-1; TRBD2 agrees at 7 bases. J gave up 6 bases and V 5 bases, and 4 bases lay outside the gene matches. The CDR3 runs to 13 residues. Germline-derived CDR1 and CDR2 are SGHTA and FQGTGA. The CDR3 sequence is CASSLGGVNEQFF. CDR3 bases: TGTGCCAGCAGCCTGGGGGGGGTCAATGAGCAGTTCTTC.

The V and J genes are TRBV6-5 and TRBJ1-1; 9 positions match TRBD1. Losses at the gene ends were 1 base for V and 4 bases for J; bases not matched to a gene: 4. Germline V gene sequence: CDR1 MNHEY, CDR2 SVGAGI. This CDR3 spans 15 amino acids. CDR3 protein: CASSYFRTGATEAFF. The CDR3 bases are TGTGCCAGCAGTTACTTTAGGACAGGGGCCACTGAAGCTTTCTTT.

The rearrangement links TRBV2 to TRBJ2-3; TRBD2 matches 7 bases. Trimming at V came to 6 bases and at J to 7 bases, leaving 13 bases not matched to a gene. This CDR3 has 15 amino acids. In germline, CDR1 is SNHLY, CDR2 FYNNEI. The CDR3 region has the DNA TGTGCCAGCAGCCCCGAGGGTGGGGGGGGGAATACGCAGTATTTT. This encodes CASSPEGGGGNTQYF.

The genes are TRBV27 and TRBJ2-7; 10 bases are shared with TRBD1. The CDR3 contains 16 residues. CDR1 and CDR2 from the germline V gene are MNHEY and SMNVEV (reference sequence). V lost 0 bases, J lost 0 bases, and 2 bases stayed unmatched. CDR3 residues: CASSLSRTGGSYEQYF. DNA for the CDR3: TGTGCCAGCAGTTTATCCCGGACAGGGGGCTCCTACGAGCAGTACTTC.

This chain joins TRBV20-1 and TRBJ2-4; D is unresolved. Germline-derived CDR1 and CDR2 are DFQATT and SNEGSKA (reference sequence). The CDR3 is 11 amino acids. The V end was cut by 3 bases, the J end by 11 bases, with 11 bases between. The CDR3 nucleotides read TGCAGTGCTAGGGAGACGGATTTTCAGTACTTC. Its protein product is CSARETDFQYF.

J is TRBJ1-4 and V is TRBV11-2, with D unclear. Germline-derived CDR1 and CDR2 are SGHAT and FQNNGV. Trimming cost V 5 bases and J 1 base, with 11 bases left between them. The CDR3 covers 15 residues. The CDR3 region has the DNA TGTGCCAGCAGCCGGGATTCTTTAACTAATGAAAAACTGTTTTTT. The encoded protein is CASSRDSLTNEKLFF. The whole variable domain, filled in from reference TRBV11-2 and TRBJ1-4, reads EAGVAQSPRYKIIEKRQSVAFWCNPISGHATLYWYQQILGQGPKLLIQFQNNGVVDDSQLPKDRFSAERLKGVDSTLKIQPAKLEDSAVYLCASSRDSLTNEKLFFGSGTQLSVL.

The chain links TRBV19 to TRBJ2-7; maybe TRBD2 (5 bases). This CDR3 region has 14 residues. Germline V gene lookup returns CDR1 LNHDA and CDR2 SQIVND (reference sequence). V lost 5 bases to trimming and J lost 7 bases, with 18 bases between them. CDR3 in DNA: TGTGCCAGTAGTGGATCGGAGGCTCGGGCGGAGCAGTACTTC. Translated: CASSGSEARAEQYF.

This clone was recorded a few times. This chain links TRBV4-2 with TRBJ2-1; 10 bases fit TRBD2. V lost 5 bases and J lost 7; bases outside the gene matches: 14. Per germline, CDR1 LGHNA and CDR2 YNFKEQ. This CDR3 is built from 17 residues. The CDR3 sequence: CASSGPEKTSGINEQFF. The CDR3 coding sequence is TGTGCCAGCAGCGGGCCTGAGAAAACTAGCGGGATTAATGAGCAGTTCTTC.

The rearrangement links TRBV2 to TRBJ2-3; 7 nucleotides match TRBD1. Germline-derived CDR1 and CDR2 are SNHLY and FYNNEI. The trim removed 6 bases at V and 4 bases at J, leaving 7 bases unmatched. This CDR3 has 14 residues. For the CDR3, the DNA is TGTGCCAGCAGCCGGGACAGAGGGGCAGATACGCAGTATTTT. Its translation: CASSRDRGADTQYF.

The rearrangement joins TRBV10-1 to TRBJ2-1; perhaps TRBD1 as D (5 bases). Trimming took 5 bases from V and 0 from J, leaving 11 bases between them. The CDR3 length is 15 residues. Looked up from germline, CDR1 is WNHNN and CDR2 is SYGVQD (reference sequence). The CDR3 bases are TGCGCCAGCAGTCCAGACAGAGTCTCCTACAATGAGCAGTTCTTC. This translates into CASSPDRVSYNEQFF.

The J gene is TRBJ1-2, the V gene TRBV27; D not resolved. The length of the CDR3 is 14 residues. V shed 0 bases and J shed 7 bases, with 12 bases lying between them. Germline V gives CDR1 MNHEY, CDR2 SMNVEV (reference sequence). As DNA, the CDR3 is TGTGCCAGCAGTTTATCACGGGGTGGTGTTGGCTACACCTTC. This translates into CASSLSRGGVGYTF.

The chain recombines TRBV11-2 with TRBJ1-1; D is unresolved. V lost 5 bases and J lost 2, with 12 bases in between. In germline, CDR1 is SGHAT, CDR2 FQNNGV. The CDR3 has 14 residues. The CDR3 nucleotides read TGTGCCAGCAGCCTCGGACGGACTAACACTGAAGCTTTCTTT. Translated, it gives CASSLGRTNTEAFF. Combining the CDR3 with reference TRBV11-2 and TRBJ1-1 gives the whole variable domain EAGVAQSPRYKIIEKRQSVAFWCNPISGHATLYWYQQILGQGPKLLIQFQNNGVVDDSQLPKDRFSAERLKGVDSTLKIQPAKLEDSAVYLCASSLGRTNTEAFFGQGTRLTVV.

CDR3 in DNA: TGTGCCAGCAGCCAATGGGACAGGGACGAAAAACTGTTTTTT. Translation gives CASSQWDRDEKLFF. The chain uses TRBV4-2 and TRBJ1-4; 9 nucleotides line up with TRBD1. The CDR3 spans 14 residues. Trimming removed 2 bases from V and 8 bases from J; junction bases left unmatched: 3. Germline V gives CDR1 LGHNA, CDR2 YNFKEQ.

This chain joins TRBV7-8 and TRBJ2-3; TRBD2 aligns across 11 bases. Germline CDR1 reads SGHVS; CDR2 reads FQNEAQ. This CDR3 is 18 amino acids long. The V gene end was trimmed by 2 bases and the J gene end by 6 bases; junction bases not matched to a gene: 13. CDR3 nucleotide sequence: TGTGCCAGCAGCTTACCTCTCAGTAGCGGGGGGGCCTGGGATACGCAGTATTTT. Encoded protein: CASSLPLSSGGAWDTQYF. Combining the CDR3 with reference TRBV7-8 and TRBJ2-3 gives the whole variable domain GAGVSQSPRYKVAKRGQDVALRCDPISGHVSLFWYQQALGQGPEFLTYFQNEAQLDKSGLPSDRFFAERPEGSVSTLKIQRTQQEDSAVYLCASSLPLSSGGAWDTQYFGPGTRLTVL.

The genes are TRBV2 and TRBJ1-2; possibly TRBD1 for D (6 bases). Deletions cut 8 bases from V and 4 bases from J, with 17 bases between. The CDR3 runs to 14 residues. Germline V gives CDR1 SNHLY, CDR2 FYNNEI. The CDR3 loop is CASRPGQTAYGYTF. In nucleotides, the CDR3 is TGTGCCAGCCGCCCAGGACAGACGGCCTATGGCTACACCTTC.